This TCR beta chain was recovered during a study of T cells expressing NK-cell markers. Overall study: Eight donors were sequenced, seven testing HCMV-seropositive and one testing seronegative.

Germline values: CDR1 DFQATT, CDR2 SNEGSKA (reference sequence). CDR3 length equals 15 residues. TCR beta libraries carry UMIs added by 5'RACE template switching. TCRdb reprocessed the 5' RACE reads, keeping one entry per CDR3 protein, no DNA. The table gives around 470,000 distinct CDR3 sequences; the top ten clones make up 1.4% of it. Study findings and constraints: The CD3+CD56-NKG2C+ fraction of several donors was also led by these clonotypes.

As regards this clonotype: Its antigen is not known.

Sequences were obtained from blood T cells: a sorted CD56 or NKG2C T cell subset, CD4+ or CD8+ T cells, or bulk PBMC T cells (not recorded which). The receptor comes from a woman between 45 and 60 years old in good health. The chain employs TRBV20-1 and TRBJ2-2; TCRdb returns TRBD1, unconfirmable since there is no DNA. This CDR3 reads CSARDGARNTGELFF.